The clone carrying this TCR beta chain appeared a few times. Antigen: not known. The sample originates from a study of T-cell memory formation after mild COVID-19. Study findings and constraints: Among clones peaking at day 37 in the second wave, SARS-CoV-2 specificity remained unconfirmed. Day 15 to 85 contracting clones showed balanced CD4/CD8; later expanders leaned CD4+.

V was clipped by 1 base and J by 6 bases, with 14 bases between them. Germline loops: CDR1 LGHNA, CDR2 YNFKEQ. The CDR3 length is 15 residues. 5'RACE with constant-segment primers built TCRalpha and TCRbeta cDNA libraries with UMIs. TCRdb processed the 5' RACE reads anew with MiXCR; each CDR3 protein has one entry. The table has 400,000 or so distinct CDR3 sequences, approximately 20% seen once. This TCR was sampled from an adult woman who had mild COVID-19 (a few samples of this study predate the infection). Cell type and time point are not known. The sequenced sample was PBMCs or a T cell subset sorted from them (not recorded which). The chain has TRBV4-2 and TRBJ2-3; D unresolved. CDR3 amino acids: CASSQGSHSADTQYF. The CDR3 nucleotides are TGTGCCAGCAGCCAAGGGTCTCATTCTGCTGATACGCAGTATTTT.